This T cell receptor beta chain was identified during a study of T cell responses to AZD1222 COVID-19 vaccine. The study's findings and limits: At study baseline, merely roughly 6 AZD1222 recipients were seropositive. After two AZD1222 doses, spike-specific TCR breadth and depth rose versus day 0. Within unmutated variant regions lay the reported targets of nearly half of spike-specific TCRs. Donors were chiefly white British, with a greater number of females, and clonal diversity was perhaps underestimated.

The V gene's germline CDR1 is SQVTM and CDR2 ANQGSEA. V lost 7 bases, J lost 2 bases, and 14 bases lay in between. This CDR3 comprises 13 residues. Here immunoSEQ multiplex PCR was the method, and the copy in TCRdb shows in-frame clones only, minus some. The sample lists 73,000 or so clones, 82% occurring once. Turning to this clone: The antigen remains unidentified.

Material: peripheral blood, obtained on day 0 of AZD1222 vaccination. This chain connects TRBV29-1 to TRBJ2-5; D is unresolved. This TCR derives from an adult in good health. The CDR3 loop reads CSAAAPLQETQYF. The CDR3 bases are TGCAGCGCCGCGGCTCCGTTACAAGAGACCCAGTACTTC. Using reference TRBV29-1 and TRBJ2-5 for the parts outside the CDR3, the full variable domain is SAVISQKPSRDICQRGTSLTIQCQVDSQVTMMFWYRQQPGQSLTLIATANQGSEATYESGFVIDKFPISRPNLTFSTLTVSNMSPEDSSIYLCSAAAPLQETQYFGPGTRLLVL.